The rows below give T cell receptor beta chains drawn from one sample of a study of blood T cell repertoires in COVID-19. Sequencing used immunoSEQ multiplex PCR; TCRdb keeps in-frame clones, though not all of them. The sample includes around 300,000 clones, about nine tenths of them seen just once. The sample was peripheral blood. Receptors originate from a man younger than 35 with active or convalescent COVID-19. CDR3s include the opening cysteine and the closing phenylalanine or tryptophan. The D gene is left open where the match is weak. Part of the rows lack a size; the others show once, few, many or a class for expanded clones.

j_call v_call clone_size d_call cdr3_aa cdr3_nt
TRBJ2-7 TRBV12-3/TRBV12-4 - - CASSPHGGEQYF TGTGCCAGCAGTCCCCACGGGGGCGAGCAGTACTTC
TRBJ2-7 TRBV27 - - CASSLYGRGEQYF TGTGCCAGCAGTTTATACGGGAGAGGCGAGCAGTACTTC
TRBJ2-7 TRBV28 - TRBD2 CASSLLREAPYEQYF TGTGCCAGCAGTTTGTTGCGGGAGGCCCCCTACGAGCAGTACTTC
TRBJ2-2 TRBV27 - - CASRPPGAGELFF TGTGCCAGCAGACCCCCCGGGGCCGGGGAGCTGTTTTTT
TRBJ1-1 TRBV5-1 - - CASSLEQLNTEAFF TGCGCCAGCAGCTTGGAACAATTGAACACTGAAGCTTTCTTT
TRBJ1-6 TRBV4-1 once - CASSQDFRVSSYNSPLHF TGCGCCAGCAGCCAAGATTTTCGGGTTAGCTCCTATAATTCACCCCTCCACTTT
TRBJ2-1 TRBV19 - TRBD2 CASSFASGSREQFF TGTGCCAGTAGTTTCGCTAGCGGGAGTAGAGAGCAGTTCTTC
TRBJ2-1 TRBV9 - - CASSVMSSWGNEQFF TGTGCCAGCAGCGTAATGTCTAGCTGGGGCAATGAGCAGTTCTTC
TRBJ2-3 TRBV2 - TRBD2 CASRGQLAGADTQYF TGTGCCAGCAGGGGCCAACTAGCGGGAGCGGATACGCAGTATTTT
TRBJ2-7 TRBV19 - TRBD1 CASSIYRDRGNEQYF TGTGCCAGTAGTATATACCGGGACAGGGGGAACGAGCAGTACTTC
TRBJ2-7 TRBV29-1 - TRBD1 CSVEVTVPPGTGYEQYF TGCAGCGTTGAAGTCACTGTACCGCCCGGGACAGGGTACGAGCAGTACTTC
TRBJ1-1 TRBV30 - - CAWNPDTQNTEAFF TGTGCCTGGAACCCCGACACCCAGAACACTGAAGCTTTCTTT
TRBJ1-6 TRBV14 - - CASSPRGFNSPLHF TGTGCCAGCAGCCCCAGGGGTTTTAATTCACCCCTCCACTTT
TRBJ1-6 TRBV18 - - CASSPTRSDSPLHF TGTGCCAGCTCACCCACCAGGTCAGATTCACCCCTCCACTTT
TRBJ1-1 TRBV18 - TRBD1 CASSPAGGAGTEAFF TGTGCCAGCTCACCAGCAGGGGGCGCGGGAACTGAAGCTTTCTTT
TRBJ2-1 TRBV27 - TRBD1 CASSLGTGAYNEQFF TGTGCCAGCAGTTTAGGGACAGGGGCCTACAATGAGCAGTTCTTC
TRBJ2-5 TRBV3-1/TRBV3-2 - - CASSLQEQGSQYF TGTGCCAGCAGCCTCCAAGAACAGGGTAGCCAGTACTTC
TRBJ2-4 TRBV5-4 - TRBD1 CASSLPEGAIQYF TGTGCCAGCAGCTTGCCCGAGGGGGCCATTCAGTACTTC
TRBJ2-7 TRBV7-7 - - CASSFRLGGLYEQYF TGTGCCAGCAGCTTCCGCCTCGGGGGGCTCTACGAGCAGTACTTC
TRBJ1-5 TRBV12-1 few - CASSFARVGGQGDQPQHF TGTGCCAGCAGCTTTGCGCGGGTAGGGGGACAGGGAGATCAGCCCCAGCATTTT
TRBJ2-7 TRBV4-1 - - CASSQGAILYEQYF TGCGCCAGCAGCCAGGGGGCAATCCTCTACGAGCAGTACTTC
TRBJ1-6 TRBV5-6 - - CASSLGGRTSYNSPLHF TGTGCCAGCAGCTTGGGGGGCCGGACCTCCTATAATTCACCCCTCCACTTT
TRBJ2-7 TRBV12-3/TRBV12-4 - - CASSRSSYEQYF TGTGCCAGCAGCCGCAGCTCCTACGAGCAGTACTTC
TRBJ1-5 TRBV27 - - CASSLAQNLPQHF TGTGCCAGCAGTTTAGCACAGAATTTACCCCAGCATTTT
TRBJ1-5 TRBV19 - TRBD1 CASSMRQGARQPQHF TGTGCCAGTAGTATGAGACAGGGGGCAAGACAGCCCCAGCATTTT
TRBJ2-7 TRBV13 - TRBD2 CASSGGDSPASYEQYF TGTGCCAGCAGCGGGGGGGACTCCCCCGCCTCTTACGAGCAGTACTTC